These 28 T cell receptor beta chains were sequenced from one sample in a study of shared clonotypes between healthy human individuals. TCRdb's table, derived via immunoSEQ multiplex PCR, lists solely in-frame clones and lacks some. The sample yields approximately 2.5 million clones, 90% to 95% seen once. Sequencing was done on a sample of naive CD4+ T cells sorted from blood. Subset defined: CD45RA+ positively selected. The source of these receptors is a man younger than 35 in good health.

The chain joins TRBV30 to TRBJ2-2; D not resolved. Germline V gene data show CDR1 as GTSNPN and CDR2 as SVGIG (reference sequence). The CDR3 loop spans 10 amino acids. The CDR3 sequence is CVCRDGELFF. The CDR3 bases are TGTGTCTGCCGAGACGGGGAGCTGTTTTTT.

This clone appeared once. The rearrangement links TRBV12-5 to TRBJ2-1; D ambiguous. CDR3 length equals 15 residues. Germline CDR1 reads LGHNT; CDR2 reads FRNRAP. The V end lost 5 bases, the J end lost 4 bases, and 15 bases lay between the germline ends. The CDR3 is CASGLGLGGYNEQFF. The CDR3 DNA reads TGTGCTAGTGGTCTTGGATTGGGTGGGTACAATGAGCAGTTCTTC. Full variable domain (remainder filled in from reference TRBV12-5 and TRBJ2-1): DARVTQTPRHKVTEMGQEVTMRCQPILGHNTVFWYRQTMMQGLELLAYFRNRAPLDDSGMPKDRFSAEMPDATLATLKIQPSEPRDSAVYFCASGLGLGGYNEQFFGPGTRLTVL.

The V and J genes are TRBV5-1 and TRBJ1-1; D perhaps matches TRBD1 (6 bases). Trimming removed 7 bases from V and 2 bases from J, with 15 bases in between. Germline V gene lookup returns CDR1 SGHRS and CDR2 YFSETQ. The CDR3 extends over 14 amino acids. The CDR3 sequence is CASGSGALNTEAFF. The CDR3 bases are TGCGCCAGCGGATCGGGGGCGCTTAACACTGAAGCTTTCTTT.

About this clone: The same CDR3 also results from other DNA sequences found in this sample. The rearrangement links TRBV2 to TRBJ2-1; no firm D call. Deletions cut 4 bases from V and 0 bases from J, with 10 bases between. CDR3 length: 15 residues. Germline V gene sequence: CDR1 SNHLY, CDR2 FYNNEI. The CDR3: CASSVVLSSYNEQFF. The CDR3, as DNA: TGTGCCAGCAGTGTGGTACTTAGCTCCTACAATGAGCAGTTCTTC.

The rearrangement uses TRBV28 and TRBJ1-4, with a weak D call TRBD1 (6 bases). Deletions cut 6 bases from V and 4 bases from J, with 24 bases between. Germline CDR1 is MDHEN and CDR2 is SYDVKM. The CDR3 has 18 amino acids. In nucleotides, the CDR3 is TGTGCCAGCAGCTTGCCAGGGGCAGGGCCAACTCGTAATGAAAAACTGTTTTTT. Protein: CASSLPGAGPTRNEKLFF.

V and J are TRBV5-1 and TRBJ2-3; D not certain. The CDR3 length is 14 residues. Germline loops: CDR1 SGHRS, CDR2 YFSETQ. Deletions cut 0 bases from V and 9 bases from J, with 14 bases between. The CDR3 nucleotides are TGCGCCAGCAGCTTGGAGCAGATACAAAAAACGCAGTATTTT. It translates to CASSLEQIQKTQYF. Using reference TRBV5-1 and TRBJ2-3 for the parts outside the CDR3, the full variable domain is KAGVTQTPRYLIKTRGQQVTLSCSPISGHRSVSWYQQTPGQGLQFLFEYFSETQRNKGNFPGRFSGRQFSNSRSEMNVSTLELGDSALYLCASSLEQIQKTQYFGPGTRLTVL.

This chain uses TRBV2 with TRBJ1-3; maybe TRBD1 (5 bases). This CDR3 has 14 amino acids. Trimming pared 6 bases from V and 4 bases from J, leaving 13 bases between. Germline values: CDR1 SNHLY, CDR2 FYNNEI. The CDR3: CASRRAGQGNTIYF. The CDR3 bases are TGTGCCAGCAGGAGGGCAGGACAAGGAAACACCATATATTTT. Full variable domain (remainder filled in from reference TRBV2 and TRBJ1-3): EPEVTQTPSHQVTQMGQEVILRCVPISNHLYFYWYRQILGQKVEFLVSFYNNEISEKSEIFDDQFSVERPDGSNFTLKIRSTKLEDSAMYFCASRRAGQGNTIYFGEGSWLTVV.

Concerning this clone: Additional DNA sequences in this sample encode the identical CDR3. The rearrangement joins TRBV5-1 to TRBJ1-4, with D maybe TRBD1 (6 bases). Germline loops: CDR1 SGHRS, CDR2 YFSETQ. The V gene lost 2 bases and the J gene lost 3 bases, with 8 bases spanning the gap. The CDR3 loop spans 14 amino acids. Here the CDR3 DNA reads TGCGCCAGCAGCTTAGGGGGACCTAATGAAAAACTGTTTTTT. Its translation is CASSLGGPNEKLFF.

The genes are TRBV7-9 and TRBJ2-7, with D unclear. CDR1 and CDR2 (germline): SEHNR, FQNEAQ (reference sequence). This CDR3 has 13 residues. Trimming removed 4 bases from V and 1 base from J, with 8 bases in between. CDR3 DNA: TGTGCCAGCAGCTCCCGAGAGTCCTACGAGCAGTACTTC. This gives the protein CASSSRESYEQYF.

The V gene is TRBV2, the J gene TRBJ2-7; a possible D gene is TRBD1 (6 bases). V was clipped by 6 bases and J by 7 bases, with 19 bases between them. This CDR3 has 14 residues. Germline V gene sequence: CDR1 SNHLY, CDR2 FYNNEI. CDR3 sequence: CASRLLSQGWEQYF. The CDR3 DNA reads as TGTGCCAGCAGACTTTTATCCCAGGGGTGGGAGCAGTACTTC.

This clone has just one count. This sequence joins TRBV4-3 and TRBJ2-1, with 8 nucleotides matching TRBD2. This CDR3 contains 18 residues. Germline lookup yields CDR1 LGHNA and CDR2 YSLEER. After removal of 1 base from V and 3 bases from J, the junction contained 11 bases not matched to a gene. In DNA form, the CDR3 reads TGCGCCAGCAGCCAAGCGTCTATAAGCGGGAGCGGCTACAATGAGCAGTTCTTC. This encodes CASSQASISGSGYNEQFF.

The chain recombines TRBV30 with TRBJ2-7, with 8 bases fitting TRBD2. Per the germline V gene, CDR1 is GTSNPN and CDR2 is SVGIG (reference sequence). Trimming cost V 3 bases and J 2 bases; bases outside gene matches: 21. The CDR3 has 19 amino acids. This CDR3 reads CAWSDASGGGAVFPYEQYF. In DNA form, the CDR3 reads TGTGCCTGGAGCGACGCCTCGGGGGGGGGCGCCGTTTTCCCCTACGAGCAGTACTTC.

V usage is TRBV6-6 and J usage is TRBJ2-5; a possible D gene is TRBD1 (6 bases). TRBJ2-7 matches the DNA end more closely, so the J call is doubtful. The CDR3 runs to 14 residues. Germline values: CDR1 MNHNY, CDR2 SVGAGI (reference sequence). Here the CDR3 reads CASRPGHGTYEQYF. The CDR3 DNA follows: TGTGCCAGCAGGCCGGGACATGGCACCTACGAGCAGTACTTC.

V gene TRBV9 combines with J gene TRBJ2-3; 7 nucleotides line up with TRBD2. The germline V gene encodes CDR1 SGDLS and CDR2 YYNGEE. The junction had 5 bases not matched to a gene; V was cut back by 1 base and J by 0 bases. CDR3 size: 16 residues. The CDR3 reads CASSVLAETSTDTQYF. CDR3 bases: TGTGCCAGCAGCGTACTAGCGGAGACTAGCACAGATACGCAGTATTTT.

The CDR3 loop is CASSSSKGGSTGELFF. The CDR3 nucleotides are TGTGCCAGCAGCTCATCAAAGGGTGGGAGCACCGGGGAGCTGTTTTTT. The chain is built from TRBV11-3 and TRBJ2-2, with a possible D match to TRBD2 (5 bases). Between the trimmed V and J ends, which lost 4 bases and 4 bases, there was a span of 16 bases. CDR1 and CDR2 (germline): SGHNT, YENEEA. CDR3 length: 16 amino acids.

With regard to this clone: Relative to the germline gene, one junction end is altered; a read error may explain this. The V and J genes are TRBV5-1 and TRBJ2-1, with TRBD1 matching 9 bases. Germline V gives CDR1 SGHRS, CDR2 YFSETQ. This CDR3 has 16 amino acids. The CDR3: CASSLEGGTGWNEQFF. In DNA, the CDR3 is TGCGCCAGCAGTTTGGAAGGCGGGACAGGGTGGAATGAGCAGTTCTTC.

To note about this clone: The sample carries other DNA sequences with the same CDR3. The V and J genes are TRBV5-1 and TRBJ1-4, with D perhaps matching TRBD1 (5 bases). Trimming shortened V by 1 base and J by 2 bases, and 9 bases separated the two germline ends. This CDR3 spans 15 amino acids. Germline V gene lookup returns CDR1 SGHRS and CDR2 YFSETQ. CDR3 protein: CASSLSAGTNEKLFF. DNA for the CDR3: TGCGCCAGCAGCTTGTCGGCAGGGACTAATGAAAAACTGTTTTTT.

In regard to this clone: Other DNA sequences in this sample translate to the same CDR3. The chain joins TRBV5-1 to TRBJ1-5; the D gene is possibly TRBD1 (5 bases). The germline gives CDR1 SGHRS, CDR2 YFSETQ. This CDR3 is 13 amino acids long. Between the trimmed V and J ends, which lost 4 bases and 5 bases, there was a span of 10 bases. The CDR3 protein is CASSPAGDQPQHF. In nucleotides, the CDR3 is TGCGCCAGCAGCCCGGCGGGGGATCAGCCCCAGCATTTT.

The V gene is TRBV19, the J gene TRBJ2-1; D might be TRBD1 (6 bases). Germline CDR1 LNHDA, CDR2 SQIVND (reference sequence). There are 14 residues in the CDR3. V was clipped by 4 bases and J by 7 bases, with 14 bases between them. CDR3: CASSTTLQGNEQFF. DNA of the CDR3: TGTGCCAGTAGTACCACCCTTCAGGGGAATGAGCAGTTCTTC.

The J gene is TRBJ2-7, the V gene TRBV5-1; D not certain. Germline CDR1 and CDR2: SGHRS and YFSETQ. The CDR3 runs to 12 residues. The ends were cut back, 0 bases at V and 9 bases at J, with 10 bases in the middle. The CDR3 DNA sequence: TGCGCCAGCAGCTTGGAGGCTGGGGTGCAGTACTTC. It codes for CASSLEAGVQYF.

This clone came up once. The CDR3 is CASSPLRGYGYTF. The CDR3 bases are TGTGCCAGCAGTCCGCTCCGGGGGTATGGCTACACCTTC. The chain employs TRBV27 and TRBJ1-2; the D gene is possibly TRBD1 (5 bases). Germline lookup yields CDR1 MNHEY and CDR2 SMNVEV (reference sequence). V shed 5 bases and J shed 5 bases, with 12 bases lying between them. The CDR3 sequence is 13 residues long.

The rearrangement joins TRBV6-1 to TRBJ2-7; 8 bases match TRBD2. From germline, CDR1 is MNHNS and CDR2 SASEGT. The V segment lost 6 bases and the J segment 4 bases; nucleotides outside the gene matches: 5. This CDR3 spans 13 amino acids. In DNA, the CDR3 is TGTGCCAGCAGGATAGCGGGACCTTACGAGCAGTACTTC. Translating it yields CASRIAGPYEQYF.

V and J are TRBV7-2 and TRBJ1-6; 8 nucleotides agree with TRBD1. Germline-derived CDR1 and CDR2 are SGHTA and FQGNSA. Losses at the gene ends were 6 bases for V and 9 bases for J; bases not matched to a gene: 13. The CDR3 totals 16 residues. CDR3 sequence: CASRFEGDRLLSPLHF. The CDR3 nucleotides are TGTGCCAGCAGGTTTGAAGGGGACAGGCTTCTTTCACCCCTCCACTTT.

The CDR3 spells CASDLRGWGTDTQYF. For the CDR3, the DNA is TGTGCCAGCGACTTAAGGGGTTGGGGCACAGATACGCAGTATTTT. The chain combines TRBV11-2 with TRBJ2-3; D is perhaps TRBD1 (5 bases). CDR1 SGHAT and CDR2 FQNNGV come from the germline V gene. Between the trimmed V and J ends, which lost 8 bases and 1 base, there was a span of 16 bases. The CDR3 consists of 15 residues. The variable domain in full, with the rest retrieved from reference TRBV11-2 and TRBJ2-3, is EAGVAQSPRYKIIEKRQSVAFWCNPISGHATLYWYQQILGQGPKLLIQFQNNGVVDDSQLPKDRFSAERLKGVDSTLKIQPAKLEDSAVYLCASDLRGWGTDTQYFGPGTRLTVL.

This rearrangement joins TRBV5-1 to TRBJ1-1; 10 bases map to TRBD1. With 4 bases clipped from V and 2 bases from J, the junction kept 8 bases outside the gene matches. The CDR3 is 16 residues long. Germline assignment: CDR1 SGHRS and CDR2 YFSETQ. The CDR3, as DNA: TGCGCCAGCAGCAACCGGGACAGGGGATCTAACACTGAAGCTTTCTTT. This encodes CASSNRDRGSNTEAFF.

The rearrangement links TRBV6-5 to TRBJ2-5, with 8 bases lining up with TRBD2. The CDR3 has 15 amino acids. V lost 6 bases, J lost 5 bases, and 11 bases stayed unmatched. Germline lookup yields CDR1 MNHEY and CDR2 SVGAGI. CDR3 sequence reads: CASRASGSIRETQYF. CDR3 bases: TGTGCCAGCAGGGCGAGCGGGAGTATACGGGAGACCCAGTACTTC.

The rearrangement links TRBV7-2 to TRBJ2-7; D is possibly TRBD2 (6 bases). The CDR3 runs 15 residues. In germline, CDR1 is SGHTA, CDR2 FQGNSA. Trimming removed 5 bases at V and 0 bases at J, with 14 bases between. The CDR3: CASSRSGLSSYEQYF. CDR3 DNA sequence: TGTGCCAGCAGCCGTAGCGGTCTGAGCTCCTACGAGCAGTACTTC. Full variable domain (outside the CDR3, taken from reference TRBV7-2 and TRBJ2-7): GAGVSQSPSNKVTEKGKDVELRCDPISGHTALYWYRQSLGQGLEFLIYFQGNSAPDKSGLPSDRFSAERTGGSVSTLTIQRTQQEDSAVYLCASSRSGLSSYEQYFGPGTRLTVT.

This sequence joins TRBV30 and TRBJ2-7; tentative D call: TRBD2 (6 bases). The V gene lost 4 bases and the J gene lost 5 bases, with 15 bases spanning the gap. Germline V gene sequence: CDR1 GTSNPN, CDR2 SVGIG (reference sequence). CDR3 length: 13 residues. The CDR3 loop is CAWNRGIYHEQYF. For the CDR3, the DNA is TGTGCCTGGAACCGCGGGATCTACCACGAGCAGTACTTC.